This T cell receptor (beta chain) emerged from a study of tumor-infiltrating lymphocytes in primary liver carcinoma. Overall study: Roughly 3.65 to 7.13 million productive TCRbeta reads came from each sample, comparable across tissue types. Study-wide points: Blood's top-250-clone fraction was significantly lower than that of tumors (p = 0.039). Less overlap was seen in tumor-adjacent and tumor-blood pairs than in tumor region pairs.

Unsorted bulk tissue (roughly 17-34 mg) underwent RNA and DNA co-extraction. Making TCR beta cDNA involved approximately 530 ng total RNA and a constant-region primer. Nested multiplex PCR, run for three rounds with slightly modified ARM-PCR, yielded TCR beta libraries. Both of the initial two PCR rounds ran for about 9 cycles and employed TRBV1-TRBV30 forward primers alongside a C-beta reverse primer. Using its own MiXCR run on the multiplex PCR reads, TCRdb lists one record per CDR3 protein. Found here are roughly 190,000 distinct CDR3 sequences, around 85% of them singletons; the top ten hold 15% to 20%. This clonotype turned up a few times. Its specificity is not known. This CDR3 contains 15 residues. The germline CDR1 and CDR2 sequences are MNHEY and SVGEGT.

The chain has TRBV6-2 or TRBV6-3 and TRBJ2-7; 9 bases align to TRBD2. Sequenced: tumor tissue from primary liver carcinoma. The sequence was obtained from a man in his forties with primary liver carcinoma and hepatitis B virus infection. CDR3 bases: TGTGTCAGTAGCACTCCGACTAGCGGAGAGTACGAGCAGTACTTC. Protein product: CVSSTPTSGEYEQYF.